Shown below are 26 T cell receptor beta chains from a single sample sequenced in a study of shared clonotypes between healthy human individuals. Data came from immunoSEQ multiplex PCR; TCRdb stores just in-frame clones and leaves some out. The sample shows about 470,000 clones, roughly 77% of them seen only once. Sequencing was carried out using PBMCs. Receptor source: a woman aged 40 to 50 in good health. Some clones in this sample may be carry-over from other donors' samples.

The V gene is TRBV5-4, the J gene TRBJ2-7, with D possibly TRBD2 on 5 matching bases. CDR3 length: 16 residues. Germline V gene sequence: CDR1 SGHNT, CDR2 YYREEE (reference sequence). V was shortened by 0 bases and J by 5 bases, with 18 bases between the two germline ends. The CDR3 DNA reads TGTGCCAGCAGCTTGGTTCGGGGTGGAACTACGGACGAGCAGTACTTC. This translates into CASSLVRGGTTDEQYF.

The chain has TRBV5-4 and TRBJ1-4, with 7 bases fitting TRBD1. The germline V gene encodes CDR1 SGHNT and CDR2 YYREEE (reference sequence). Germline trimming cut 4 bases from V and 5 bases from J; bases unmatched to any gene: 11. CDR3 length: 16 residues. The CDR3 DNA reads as TGTGCCAGCAGCCACGAACCGGGACAGAAGAATGAAAAACTGTTTTTT. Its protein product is CASSHEPGQKNEKLFF.

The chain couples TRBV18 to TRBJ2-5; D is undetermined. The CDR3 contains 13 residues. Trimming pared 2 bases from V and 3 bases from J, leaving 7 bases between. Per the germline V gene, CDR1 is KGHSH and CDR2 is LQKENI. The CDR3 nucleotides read TGTGCCAGCTCACCAGGTCTGGAAGAGACCCAGTACTTC. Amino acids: CASSPGLEETQYF.

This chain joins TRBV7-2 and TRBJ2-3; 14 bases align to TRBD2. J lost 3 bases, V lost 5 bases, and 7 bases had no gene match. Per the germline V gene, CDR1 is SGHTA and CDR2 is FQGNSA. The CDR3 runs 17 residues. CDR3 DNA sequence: TGTGCCAGCAGCCCGAGACTAGCGGGAGGGAATACAGATACGCAGTATTTT. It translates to CASSPRLAGGNTDTQYF.

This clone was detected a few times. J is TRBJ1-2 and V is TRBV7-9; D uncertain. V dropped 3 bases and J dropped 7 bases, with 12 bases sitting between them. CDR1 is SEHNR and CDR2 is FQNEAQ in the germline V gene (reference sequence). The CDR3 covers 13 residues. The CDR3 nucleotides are TGTGCCAGCAGCTTGCGGGATTTGAGTGGCTACACCTTC. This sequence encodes CASSLRDLSGYTF. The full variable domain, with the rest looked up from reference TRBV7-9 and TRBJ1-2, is DTGVSQNPRHKITKRGQNVTFRCDPISEHNRLYWYRQTLGQGPEFLTYFQNEAQLEKSRLLSDRFSAERPKGSFSTLEIQRTEQGDSAMYLCASSLRDLSGYTFGSGTRLTVV.

The CDR3: CASSLALAGVEEQYF. The CDR3 DNA sequence: TGTGCCAGCAGCTTAGCGCTAGCGGGAGTAGAGGAGCAGTACTTC. The chain is built from TRBV7-2 and TRBJ2-7; 10 bases map to TRBD2. Germline V lookup: CDR1 SGHTA, CDR2 FQGNSA. This CDR3 spans 15 amino acids. Trimming cost V 0 bases and J 7 bases; bases outside gene matches: 6.

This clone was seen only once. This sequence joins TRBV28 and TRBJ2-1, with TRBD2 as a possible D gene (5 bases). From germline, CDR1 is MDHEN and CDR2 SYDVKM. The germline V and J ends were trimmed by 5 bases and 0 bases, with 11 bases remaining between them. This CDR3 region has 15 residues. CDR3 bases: TGTGCCAGCAGTCCGATCGGGATCTCCTACAATGAGCAGTTCTTC. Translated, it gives CASSPIGISYNEQFF.

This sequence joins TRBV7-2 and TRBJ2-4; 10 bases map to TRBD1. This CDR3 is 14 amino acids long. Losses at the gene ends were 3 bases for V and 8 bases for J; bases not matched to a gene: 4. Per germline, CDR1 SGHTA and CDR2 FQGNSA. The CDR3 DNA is TGTGCCAGCAGCTTGGGGACAGGGGTAGACATTCAGTACTTC. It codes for CASSLGTGVDIQYF.

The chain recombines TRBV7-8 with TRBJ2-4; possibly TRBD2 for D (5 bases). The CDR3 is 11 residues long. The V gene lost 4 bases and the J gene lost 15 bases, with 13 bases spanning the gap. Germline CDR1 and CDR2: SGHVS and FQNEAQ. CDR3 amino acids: CASSSADLTYF. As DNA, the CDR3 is TGTGCCAGCAGCTCAGCGGATCTAACGTACTTC.

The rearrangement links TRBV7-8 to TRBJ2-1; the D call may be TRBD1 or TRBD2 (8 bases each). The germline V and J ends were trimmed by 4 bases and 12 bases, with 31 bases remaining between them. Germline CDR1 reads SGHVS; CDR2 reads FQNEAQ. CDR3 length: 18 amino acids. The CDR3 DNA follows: TGTGCCAGCAGCTGGGGAGACAGGGGATCCCTAAGCGGGAGTTCGCAGTTCTTC. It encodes CASSWGDRGSLSGSSQFF.

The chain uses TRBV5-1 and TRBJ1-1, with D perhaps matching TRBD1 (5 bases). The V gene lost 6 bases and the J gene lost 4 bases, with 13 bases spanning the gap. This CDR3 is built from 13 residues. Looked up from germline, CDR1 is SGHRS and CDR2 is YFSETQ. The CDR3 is CASMAGISTEAFF. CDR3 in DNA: TGCGCCAGCATGGCAGGGATAAGCACTGAAGCTTTCTTT.

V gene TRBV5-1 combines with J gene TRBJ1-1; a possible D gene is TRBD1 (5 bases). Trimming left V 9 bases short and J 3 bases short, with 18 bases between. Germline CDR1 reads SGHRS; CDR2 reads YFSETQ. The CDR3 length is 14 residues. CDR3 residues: CATTRSGLDTEAFF. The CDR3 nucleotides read TGCGCCACCACAAGATCAGGGTTGGACACTGAAGCTTTCTTT.

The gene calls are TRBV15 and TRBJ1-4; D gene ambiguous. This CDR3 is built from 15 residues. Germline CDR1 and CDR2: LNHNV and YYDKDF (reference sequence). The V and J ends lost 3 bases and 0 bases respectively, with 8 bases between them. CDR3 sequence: CATSRDPATNEKLFF. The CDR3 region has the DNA TGTGCCACCAGCAGGGATCCCGCAACTAATGAAAAACTGTTTTTT.

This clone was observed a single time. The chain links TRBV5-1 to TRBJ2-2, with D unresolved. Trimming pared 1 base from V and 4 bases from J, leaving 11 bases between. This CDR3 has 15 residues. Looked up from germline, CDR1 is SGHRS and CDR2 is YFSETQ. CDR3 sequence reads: CASSLTSVGTGELFF. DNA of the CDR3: TGCGCCAGCAGCTTGACCAGCGTTGGCACCGGGGAGCTGTTTTTT.

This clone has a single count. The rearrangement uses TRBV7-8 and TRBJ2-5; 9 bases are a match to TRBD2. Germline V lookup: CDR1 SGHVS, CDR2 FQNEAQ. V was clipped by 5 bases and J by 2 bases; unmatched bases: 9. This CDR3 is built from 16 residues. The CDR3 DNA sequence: TGTGCCAGCAGCCTAATTACTCTAGCGGGACAAGAGACCCAGTACTTC. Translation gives CASSLITLAGQETQYF.

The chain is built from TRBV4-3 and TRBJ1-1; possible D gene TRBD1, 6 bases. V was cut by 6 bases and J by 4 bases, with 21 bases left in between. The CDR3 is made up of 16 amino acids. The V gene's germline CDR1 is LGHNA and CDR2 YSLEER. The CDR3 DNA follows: TGCGCCAGCAGTCTCGGGTGGGGCAGGGGAGTCACTGAAGCTTTCTTT. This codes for CASSLGWGRGVTEAFF.

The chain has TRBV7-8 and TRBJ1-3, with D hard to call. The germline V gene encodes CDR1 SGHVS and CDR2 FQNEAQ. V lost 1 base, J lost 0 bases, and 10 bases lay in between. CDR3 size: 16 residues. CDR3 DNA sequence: TGTGCCAGCAGCTTAGTACAGCGGACCTCTGGAAACACCATATATTTT. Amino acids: CASSLVQRTSGNTIYF.

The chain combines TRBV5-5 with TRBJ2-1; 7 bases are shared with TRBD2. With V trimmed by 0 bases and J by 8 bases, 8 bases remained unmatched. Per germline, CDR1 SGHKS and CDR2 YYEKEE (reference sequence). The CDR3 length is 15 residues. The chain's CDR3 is CASSLEAGVIDEQFF. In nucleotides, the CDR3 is TGTGCCAGCAGCTTGGAGGCGGGAGTGATCGATGAGCAGTTCTTC.

The CDR3 DNA is TGTGCCAGCAGTACCGGGACAGGGATCCAAGAGACCCAGTACTTC. Protein sequence: CASSTGTGIQETQYF. The chain uses TRBV2 and TRBJ2-5, with 9 positions matching TRBD1. The trim removed 5 bases at V and 1 base at J, leaving 5 bases unmatched. The CDR3 has 15 amino acids. CDR1 is SNHLY, CDR2 FYNNEI, per germline.

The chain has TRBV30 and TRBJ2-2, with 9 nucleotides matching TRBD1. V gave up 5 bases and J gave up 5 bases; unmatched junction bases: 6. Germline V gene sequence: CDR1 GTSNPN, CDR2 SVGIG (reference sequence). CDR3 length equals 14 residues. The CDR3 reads CAWGTGRWTGELFF. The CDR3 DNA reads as TGTGCCTGGGGGACAGGGAGGTGGACCGGGGAGCTGTTTTTT.

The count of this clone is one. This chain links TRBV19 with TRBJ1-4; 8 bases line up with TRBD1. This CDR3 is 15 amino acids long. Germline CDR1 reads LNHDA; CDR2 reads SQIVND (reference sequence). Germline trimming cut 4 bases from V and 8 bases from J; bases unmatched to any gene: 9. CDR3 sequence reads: CASSSQGQGREKLFF. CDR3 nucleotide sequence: TGTGCCAGTAGTAGCCAAGGACAGGGTAGAGAAAAACTGTTTTTT.

CDR3 protein: CASSWTPLDQPQHF. For the CDR3, the DNA is TGTGCCAGCAGCTGGACCCCCCTGGATCAGCCCCAGCATTTT. V and J are TRBV7-8 and TRBJ1-5; D remains unclear. V shed 4 bases and J shed 5 bases, with 12 bases lying between them. The germline V gene has CDR1 SGHVS and CDR2 FQNEAQ. The length of the CDR3 is 14 residues. The variable domain in full, with the rest retrieved from reference TRBV7-8 and TRBJ1-5, is GAGVSQSPRYKVAKRGQDVALRCDPISGHVSLFWYQQALGQGPEFLTYFQNEAQLDKSGLPSDRFFAERPEGSVSTLKIQRTQQEDSAVYLCASSWTPLDQPQHFGDGTRLSIL.

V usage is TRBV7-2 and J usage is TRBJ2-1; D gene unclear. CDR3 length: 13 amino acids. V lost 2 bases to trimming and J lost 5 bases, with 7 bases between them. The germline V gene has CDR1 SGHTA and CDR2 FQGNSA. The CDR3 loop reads CASSLRVDNEQFF. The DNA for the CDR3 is TGTGCCAGCAGCTTAAGGGTTGACAATGAGCAGTTCTTC.

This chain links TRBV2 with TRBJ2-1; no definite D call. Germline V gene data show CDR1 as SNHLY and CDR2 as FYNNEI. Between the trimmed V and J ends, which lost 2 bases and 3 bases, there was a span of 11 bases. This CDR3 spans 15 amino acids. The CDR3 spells CASSETGRLYNEQFF. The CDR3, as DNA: TGTGCCAGCAGTGAAACTGGCAGACTCTACAATGAGCAGTTCTTC.

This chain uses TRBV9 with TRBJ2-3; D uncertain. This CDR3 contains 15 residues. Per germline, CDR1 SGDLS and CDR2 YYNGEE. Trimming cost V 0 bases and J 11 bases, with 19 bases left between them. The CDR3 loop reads CASSVALESRVEQYF. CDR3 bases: TGTGCCAGCAGCGTAGCTTTGGAGTCACGGGTCGAGCAGTATTTT.

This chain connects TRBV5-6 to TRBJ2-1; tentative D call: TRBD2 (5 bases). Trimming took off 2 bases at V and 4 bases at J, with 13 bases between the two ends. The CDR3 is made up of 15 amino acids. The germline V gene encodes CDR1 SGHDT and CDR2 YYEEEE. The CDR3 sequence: CASSFGLTMYNEQFF. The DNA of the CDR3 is TGTGCCAGCAGCTTTGGACTGACGATGTACAATGAGCAGTTCTTC.